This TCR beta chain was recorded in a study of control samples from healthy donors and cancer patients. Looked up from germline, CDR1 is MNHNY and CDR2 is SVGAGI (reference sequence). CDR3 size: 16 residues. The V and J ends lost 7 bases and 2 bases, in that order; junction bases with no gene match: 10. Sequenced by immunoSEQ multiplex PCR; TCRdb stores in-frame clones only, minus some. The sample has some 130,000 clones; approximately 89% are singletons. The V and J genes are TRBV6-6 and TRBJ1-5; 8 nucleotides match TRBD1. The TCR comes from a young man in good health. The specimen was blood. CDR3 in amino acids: CASNKQGEFGNQPQHF. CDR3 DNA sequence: TGTGCCAGCAATAAACAGGGGGAATTCGGCAATCAGCCCCAGCATTTT.